This TCR beta chain was profiled in a study of cytomegalovirus exposure and HLA in healthy donors. Whole-study results and caveats: Some V segments (TRBV6-2 and TRBV6-3 among them) were excluded as indistinguishable. Data from an earlier analysis indicated that most TCR beta V segments were productive either about 90% or about 30% of the time.

The primer mix had 60 Vbeta and 13 Jbeta primers. Original methodology: Around 76 million unique TCR beta chains, roughly 10 million shared, were counted in a later analysis. Sequenced by immunoSEQ multiplex PCR; TCRdb stores in-frame clones only, minus some. That table supplies the V and J calls and clone size; D and trimming were determined from the DNA. The sample lists 150,000 or so clones; around nine tenths were seen once. As for this clone: Its antigen is currently unknown.

With 2 bases clipped from V and 6 bases from J, the junction kept 10 bases outside the gene matches. CDR3 length equals 15 residues. Germline loops: CDR1 GTSNPN, CDR2 SVGIG (reference sequence). The rearrangement uses TRBV30 and TRBJ1-1; TRBD1 agrees at 9 bases. The receptor's source is a woman aged 18-29 years in good health and CMV-seronegative. The sequenced material came from PBMCs. CDR3 residues: CAWSRKGQGPPEAFF. The CDR3 region has the DNA TGTGCCTGGAGTAGAAAGGGACAGGGCCCACCTGAAGCTTTCTTT.